The present entry profiles one T cell receptor beta chain with its context. Sequencing was performed with immunoSEQ multiplex PCR; in TCRdb, only in-frame clones are kept and a portion is missing. This table holds about 51,000 clones, around nine tenths found once. The sample originates from a study of control samples from healthy donors and cancer patients. The CDR3 runs 17 residues. This clonotype originated in a man aged 50 or older with head and neck cancer. The chain employs TRBV21-1 and TRBJ2-3; TRBD2 is the table's D call and was not checked against the DNA. TRBV21-1 constitutes a pseudogene. Specimen: PBMCs. CDR3 in amino acids: CASSRALTEGICDTQYF. CDR3 DNA sequence: TGTGCCAGCAGCAGAGCCTTAACGGAGGGTATTTGTGATACGCAGTATTTT.